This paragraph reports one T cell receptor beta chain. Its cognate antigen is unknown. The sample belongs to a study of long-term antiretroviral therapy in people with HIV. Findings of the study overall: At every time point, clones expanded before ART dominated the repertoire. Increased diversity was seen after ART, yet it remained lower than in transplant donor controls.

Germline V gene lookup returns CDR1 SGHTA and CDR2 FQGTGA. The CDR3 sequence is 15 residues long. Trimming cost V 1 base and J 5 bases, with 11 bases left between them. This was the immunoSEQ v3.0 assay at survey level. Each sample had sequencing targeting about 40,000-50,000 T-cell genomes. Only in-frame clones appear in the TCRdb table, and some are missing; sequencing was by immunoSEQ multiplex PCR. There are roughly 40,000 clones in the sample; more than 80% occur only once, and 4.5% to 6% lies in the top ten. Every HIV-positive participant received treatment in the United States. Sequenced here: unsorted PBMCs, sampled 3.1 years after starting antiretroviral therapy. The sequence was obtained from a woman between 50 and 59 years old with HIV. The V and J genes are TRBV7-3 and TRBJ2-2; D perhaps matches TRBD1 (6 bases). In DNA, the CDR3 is TGTGCCAGCAGCTTAAACCCAGGGGTGACCGGGGAGCTGTTTTTT. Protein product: CASSLNPGVTGELFF. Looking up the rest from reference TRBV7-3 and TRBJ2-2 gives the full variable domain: GAGVSQTPSNKVTEKGKYVELRCDPISGHTALYWYRQSLGQGPEFLIYFQGTGAADDSGLPNDRFFAVRPEGSVSTLKIQRTERGDSAVYLCASSLNPGVTGELFFGEGSRLTVL.